This record looks at one TCR beta chain sequence and its context. The data belong to a study of blood T cell repertoires in COVID-19. Background on the study: From T cells, B-cell-depleted T cells, or PBMCs came the material, which was cDNA or gDNA.

Assignments of participants to cohorts depended upon their own reported clinical history. Either two negative PCRs, clearance, or symptom resolution qualified Cohort 3 donors as recovered. Authors' analysis steps: Quantification of nucleated cells was approximated via reference gene primer amplification. The assay was immunoSEQ multiplex PCR, and TCRdb's table has in-frame clones only and misses some. That table gives V, J and clone size, and the DNA gave D and trimming. The sample includes approximately 300,000 clones, approximately 89% of them seen just once. V shed 6 bases, J shed 7 bases, and the junction held 7 bases outside the gene matches. Germline loops: CDR1 MNHEY, CDR2 SVGAGI. CDR3 size: 14 residues.

The receptor's source is a woman aged 30 to 39 who had recovered from COVID-19. V is TRBV6-5 and J is TRBJ1-5; 9 bases are a match to TRBD1. Material for sequencing was PBMCs or T cells enriched from blood (not recorded which). The CDR3 bases are TGTGCCAGCAGGATCGGGACAGGGCGCCAGCCCCAGCATTTT. It is translated as CASRIGTGRQPQHF.